The subject of this entry is one T cell receptor (beta chain). Its specificity is not known. Repeated repertoire sampling spanned the course of chemoradiotherapy. The source of the sample is a study of chemoradiotherapy in HPV16-positive cancers. Whole-study findings and limits: Candidate HPV-specific clones and E7-related TCR motifs grew in tumor during treatment.

The method was immunoSEQ multiplex PCR; TCRdb's version includes in-frame clones alone and lacks a portion of them. The sample has around 30,000 clones, 91% seen once; the top ten hold about 20%. Per the germline V gene, CDR1 is SGDLS and CDR2 is YYNGEE. The CDR3 has 15 residues. Trimming shortened V by 7 bases and J by 0 bases, and 15 bases separated the two germline ends. The chain is built from TRBV9 and TRBJ2-3; D is possibly TRBD2 (5 bases). This specimen consisted of blood, obtained from a patient who underwent chemoradiotherapy. The receptor was derived from a human donor with HPV-associated anogenital cancer. The chain's CDR3 is CASGPSGHSTDTQYF. In DNA form, the CDR3 reads TGTGCCAGCGGCCCCAGCGGTCATAGCACAGATACGCAGTATTTT. Looking up the rest from reference TRBV9 and TRBJ2-3 gives the full variable domain: DSGVTQTPKHLITATGQRVTLRCSPRSGDLSVYWYQQSLDQGLQFLIQYYNGEERAKGNILERFSAQQFPDLHSELNLSSLELGDSALYFCASGPSGHSTDTQYFGPGTRLTVL.